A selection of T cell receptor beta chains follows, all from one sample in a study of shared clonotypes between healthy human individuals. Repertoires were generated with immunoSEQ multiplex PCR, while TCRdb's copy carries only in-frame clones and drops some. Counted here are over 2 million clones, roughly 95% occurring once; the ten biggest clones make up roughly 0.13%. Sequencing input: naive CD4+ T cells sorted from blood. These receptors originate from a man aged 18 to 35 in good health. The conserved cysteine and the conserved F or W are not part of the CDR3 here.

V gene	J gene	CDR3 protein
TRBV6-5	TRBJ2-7	ASRLSDRVMYEQY
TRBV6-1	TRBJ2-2	ASSEILGQHTGELF
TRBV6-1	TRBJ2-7	ASTRGGTGGYEQY
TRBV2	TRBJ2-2	ASTGTSPGTGELF
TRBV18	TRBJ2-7	ASSRDRSYEQY
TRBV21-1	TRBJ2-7	ASSETAVGCLAGLYEQY
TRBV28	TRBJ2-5	ASSLSKRRGAQY
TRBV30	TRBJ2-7	AWSATRDLPF
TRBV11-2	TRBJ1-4	ASSFQGTTNEKLF
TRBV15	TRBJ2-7	ATSRETGYYEQY
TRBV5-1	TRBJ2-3	ASSFFSVSGGSTDTQY
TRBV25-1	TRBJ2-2	ASSHRGTGELF
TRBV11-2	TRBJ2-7	ASSSQQGAQHEQY
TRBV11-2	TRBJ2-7	ASRSNPGGGAEQY
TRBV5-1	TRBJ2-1	ASSSRDRAYNEQF
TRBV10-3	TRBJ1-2	AISVETGVYGYT
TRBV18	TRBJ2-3	ASSLSYPADTQY
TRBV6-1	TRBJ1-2	ASSEGSNYGYT
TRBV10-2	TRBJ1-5	ASSEQSSNQPQH
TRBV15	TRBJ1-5	ATSRDVTGTQPQH
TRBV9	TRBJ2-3	ASSPQVLSKVPDTQY
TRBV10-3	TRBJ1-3	AINAGTPGNTIY
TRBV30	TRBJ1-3	AWRNSGNTIY
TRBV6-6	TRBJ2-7	ASSDWGGRHEQY
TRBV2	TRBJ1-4	ASSVQGLVEKLF
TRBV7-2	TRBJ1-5	ASSLQNQPQH
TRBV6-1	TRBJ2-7	ASSEQYEQY
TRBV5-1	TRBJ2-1	ASSLGLQSYNEQF
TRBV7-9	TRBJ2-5	ASSFGREQETQY
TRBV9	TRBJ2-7	ASSVGLDSGEQY
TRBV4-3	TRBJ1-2	ASSQDRGQGYGYT
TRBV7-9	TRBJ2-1	ASSPRLAGGHSYNEQF
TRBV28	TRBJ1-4	ASSQLRGGGEKLF
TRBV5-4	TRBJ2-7	ASSFPGQGYEQY
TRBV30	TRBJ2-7	AWSVQGNSYEQY
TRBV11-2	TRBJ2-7	ASSLDEATYEQY
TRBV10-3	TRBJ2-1	AISESSGYNEQF
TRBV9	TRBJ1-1	ASSVGPPSQKDTEAF
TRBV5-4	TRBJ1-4	ASSLAGGRYEKLF
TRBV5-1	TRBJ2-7	ASSLGPDYEQY
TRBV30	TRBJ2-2	AWSPGFGTGELF
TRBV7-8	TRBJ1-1	ASSRTGGTEAF
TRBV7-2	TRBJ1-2	ASSLGGGSYGYT
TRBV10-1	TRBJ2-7	ASQRLQGATYEQY